The T cell receptor (beta chain) described here comes from a study of radiation and T cells in renal cell carcinoma. The CDR3 covers 18 residues. The germline gives CDR1 SGHTS, CDR2 YDEGEE. Trimming shortened V by 7 bases and J by 3 bases, and 26 bases separated the two germline ends. The time point denotes: blood 4 weeks post-SBRT, at nephrectomy. Treatment defined: 15 Gy SBRT to primary tumor, nephrectomy 4 weeks later. Only in-frame clones appear in the TCRdb table, and some are missing; sequencing was by immunoSEQ multiplex PCR. Among just under 150,000 clones listed, approximately 86% were seen once.

This clonotype was sampled from a woman aged 50 to 65 with renal cell carcinoma. The sequenced sample was blood, obtained from a patient whose treatment included radiotherapy and nephrectomy. This chain uses TRBV5-8 with TRBJ1-5; perhaps TRBD1 as D (5 bases). CDR3 protein: CASLAWSDGQGSNQPQHF. In DNA form, the CDR3 reads TGTGCCAGCCTAGCTTGGTCGGATGGGCAGGGATCCAATCAGCCCCAGCATTTT.